The 25 T cell receptor beta chains in this list originate from one sample, sequenced in a study of cytomegalovirus exposure and HLA in healthy donors. The primer mix had 60 Vbeta and 13 Jbeta primers. Measured with immunoSEQ multiplex PCR; TCRdb has only the in-frame clones, and not every one. The sample gives 90,000 to 120,000 clones, around 69% of which show up once; roughly 2.3% is in the top ten. Sequenced: PBMCs. The receptors were sampled from a man younger than 30 in good health and CMV-seronegative.

The chain is built from TRBV2 and TRBJ2-5, with D hard to call. This CDR3 comprises 14 residues. Germline loops: CDR1 SNHLY, CDR2 FYNNEI. Deletions cut 3 bases from V and 2 bases from J, with 10 bases between. CDR3 nucleotides: TGTGCCAGCAGTGATGGGCAGACACAAGAGACCCAGTACTTC. Protein sequence: CASSDGQTQETQYF.

This chain uses TRBV14 with TRBJ1-4; perhaps TRBD1 as D (5 bases). The CDR3 is made up of 17 amino acids. The ends were cut back, 3 bases at V and 2 bases at J, with 16 bases in the middle. Germline V CDR1 and CDR2: SGHDN, FVKESK. CDR3 sequence reads: CASSHLRTGSTNEKLFF. CDR3 DNA sequence: TGTGCCAGCAGCCACCTCCGTACAGGATCGACTAATGAAAAACTGTTTTTT. Together with reference TRBV14 and TRBJ1-4, the CDR3 gives the full variable domain: EAGVTQFPSHSVIEKGQTVTLRCDPISGHDNLYWYRRVMGKEIKFLLHFVKESKQDESGMPNNRFLAERTGGTYSTLKVQPAELEDSGVYFCASSHLRTGSTNEKLFFGSGTQLSVL.

The V gene is TRBV7-8, the J gene TRBJ2-3; the match to TRBD2 covers 7 bases. Germline CDR1 SGHVS, CDR2 FQNEAQ. This CDR3 contains 15 residues. After removal of 1 base from V and 6 bases from J, the junction contained 7 bases not matched to a gene. CDR3 sequence (DNA): TGTGCCAGCAGCTTAGGGGGGGGAGGAGGGGATACGCAGTATTTT. It codes for CASSLGGGGGDTQYF.

This chain connects TRBV15 to TRBJ2-5, with 8 bases fitting TRBD2. The V and J ends lost 3 bases and 1 base, in that order; junction bases with no gene match: 7. CDR3 length: 16 residues. The germline V gene encodes CDR1 LNHNV and CDR2 YYDKDF (reference sequence). The CDR3 nucleotides read TGTGCCACCAGCAGGTCGGGGGGGGTCCTCCAAGAGACCCAGTACTTC. Protein sequence: CATSRSGGVLQETQYF.

This chain links TRBV18 with TRBJ2-1; 12 bases are shared with TRBD2. The CDR3 runs to 15 residues. Trimming removed 5 bases from V and 2 bases from J; junction bases left unmatched: 1. Per the germline V gene, CDR1 is KGHSH and CDR2 is LQKENI. The CDR3 nucleotides read TGTGCCAGCTCAGGACTAGCGGGGACCTACAATGAGCAGTTCTTC. This encodes CASSGLAGTYNEQFF.

Here the CDR3 reads CATAVGQETQYF. The CDR3 DNA sequence: TGTGCCACCGCGGTGGGCCAAGAGACCCAGTACTTC. This chain joins TRBV10-3 and TRBJ2-5; the D is unclear. Per the germline V gene, CDR1 is ENHRY and CDR2 is SYGVKD. With 10 bases removed from V and 1 base from J, the gap between germline ends came to 10 bases. This CDR3 is built from 12 residues.

This clone was picked up a small number of times. A much larger clone is a single base away; this may be a read error. This specimen includes other DNA sequences encoding the same CDR3. This chain links TRBV6-5 with TRBJ1-5; D ambiguous. The CDR3 covers 14 residues. Germline loops: CDR1 MNHEY, CDR2 SVGAGI. CDR3 sequence reads: CAISTGDSNQPQHF. In DNA form, the CDR3 reads TGTGCCATCAGTACGGGAGATAGCAATCAGCCCCAGCATTTT.

This clone was counted only a few times. This chain connects TRBV6-5 to TRBJ2-1, with TRBD2 identical over 8 bases. Germline assignment: CDR1 MNHEY and CDR2 SVGAGI. This CDR3 contains 15 residues. Losses at the gene ends were 1 base for V and 4 bases for J; bases not matched to a gene: 3. The CDR3 bases are TGTGCCAGCAGTTACTTGTCGGGGGGGTACAATGAGCAGTTCTTC. Its protein is CASSYLSGGYNEQFF.

This clone was counted only a few times. The rearrangement joins TRBV5-1 to TRBJ2-1, with D tentatively TRBD2 (6 bases). Germline CDR1 is SGHRS and CDR2 is YFSETQ. This CDR3 region has 13 residues. V dropped 5 bases and J dropped 6 bases, with 12 bases sitting between them. The CDR3 here is CASSREPVNEQFF. DNA of the CDR3: TGCGCCAGCAGTCGGGAGCCCGTCAATGAGCAGTTCTTC.

The sample holds one count of this clone. This chain connects TRBV5-5 to TRBJ2-5, with D possibly matching TRBD2 (5 bases). V lost 0 bases to trimming and J lost 4 bases, with 10 bases between them. The CDR3 runs to 14 residues. From germline, CDR1 is SGHKS and CDR2 YYEKEE (reference sequence). The CDR3 loop reads CASSLVGVGETQYF. The CDR3 bases are TGTGCCAGCAGCTTGGTCGGGGTTGGAGAGACCCAGTACTTC.

Ten or more counts support this clone. Other DNA sequences of this sample code for an identical CDR3. The rearrangement links TRBV18 to TRBJ2-5; TRBD2 is a possible D gene (5 bases). The CDR3 loop spans 11 amino acids. The V gene's germline CDR1 is KGHSH and CDR2 LQKENI. Deletions cut 5 bases from V and 5 bases from J, with 6 bases between. The chain's CDR3 is CASSSSETQYF. CDR3 in DNA: TGTGCCAGCTCATCTAGCGAGACCCAGTACTTC.

This clone was detected a few times. The chain has TRBV5-6 and TRBJ2-1; D remains unclear. V was cut by 2 bases and J by 0 bases, with 12 bases left in between. The length of the CDR3 is 16 residues. Germline-derived CDR1 and CDR2 are SGHDT and YYEEEE. The CDR3 reads CASSLDSLSSYNEQFF. The CDR3 coding sequence is TGTGCCAGCAGCTTAGACTCCCTTTCCTCCTACAATGAGCAGTTCTTC.

The chain carries TRBV7-3 and TRBJ2-3, with D perhaps TRBD2 (6 bases). The V and J ends lost 5 bases and 5 bases respectively, with 17 bases between them. From germline, CDR1 is SGHTA and CDR2 FQGTGA. The CDR3 spans 15 residues. CDR3 sequence (DNA): TGTGCCAGCAGCCCCGAGGCGGGATTCAGAGATACGCAGTATTTT. Its protein product is CASSPEAGFRDTQYF.

This chain uses TRBV10-2 with TRBJ2-3; 8 bases match TRBD2. Germline values: CDR1 WSHSY, CDR2 SAAADI. The length of the CDR3 is 15 residues. V was clipped by 10 bases and J by 1 base; unmatched bases: 10. DNA of the CDR3: TGCGCCACGACGCGGGGACTAGGGGGCACAGATACGCAGTATTTT. It yields the protein CATTRGLGGTDTQYF.

CDR3 in amino acids: CAISEAGSGSPLHF. DNA of the CDR3: TGTGCCATCAGTGAAGCAGGGTCGGGTTCACCCCTCCACTTT. The rearrangement joins TRBV10-3 to TRBJ1-6; weak D call: TRBD1 (5 bases). This CDR3 comprises 14 residues. Looked up from germline, CDR1 is ENHRY and CDR2 is SYGVKD. The germline V and J ends were trimmed by 3 bases and 9 bases, with 12 bases remaining between them.

The gene calls are TRBV14 and TRBJ1-2, with 7 bases lining up with TRBD1. Germline CDR1 SGHDN, CDR2 FVKESK. J was trimmed by 2 bases and V by 4 bases; bases with no gene match: 7. The CDR3 runs 15 residues. Here the CDR3 reads CASSLTGTVNYGYTF. The DNA for the CDR3 is TGTGCCAGCAGCCTAACCGGGACAGTCAACTATGGCTACACCTTC.

This clone has a handful of counts. V is TRBV12-2 and J is TRBJ1-1; the table assigns TRBD1, which was not confirmed against the DNA. TRBV12-2 is deemed a pseudogene. The CDR3 length is 18 residues. The CDR3 loop is CASRCKMTGWLGYTEAFF. CDR3 in DNA: TGTGCAAGTCGCTGTAAAATGACAGGCTGGTTAGGGTACACTGAAGCTTTCTTT.

This chain connects TRBV7-9 to TRBJ1-2; D is ambiguous. V was pared by 5 bases and J by 4 bases, with 14 bases between. This CDR3 has 14 amino acids. CDR1 is SEHNR and CDR2 is FQNEAQ in the germline V gene (reference sequence). The CDR3 sequence is CASSLSGTSYGYTF. In DNA form, the CDR3 reads TGTGCCAGCAGCCTCAGCGGAACCAGCTATGGCTACACCTTC.

The chain joins TRBV5-4 to TRBJ1-2; maybe TRBD1 (6 bases). The germline V gene has CDR1 SGHNT and CDR2 YYREEE (reference sequence). The V end lost 3 bases, the J end lost 6 bases, and 21 bases lay between the germline ends. CDR3 length equals 16 residues. Here the CDR3 DNA reads TGTGCCAGCAGCTCGAGAGTTTGGGGGCGCGACGATGGCTACACCTTC. Amino acid sequence: CASSSRVWGRDDGYTF.

The chain couples TRBV23-1 to TRBJ2-2; D perhaps matches TRBD1 (6 bases). TRBV23-1 is marked as an open reading frame, function uncertain. This CDR3 has 16 residues. V lost 7 bases and J 8 bases, leaving 23 bases between the germline ends. The CDR3 spells CASTGAGTKLPGELFF. DNA for the CDR3: TGCGCCAGCACCGGGGCCGGGACAAAGTTACCTGGGGAGCTGTTTTTT.

The chain recombines TRBV5-4 with TRBJ2-5; weak D call: TRBD1 (6 bases). V was cut by 7 bases and J by 0 bases, with 10 bases left in between. Germline assignment: CDR1 SGHNT and CDR2 YYREEE (reference sequence). The CDR3 runs to 13 residues. CDR3 sequence: CASGTGNQETQYF. The CDR3 coding sequence is TGTGCCAGCGGAACAGGGAACCAAGAGACCCAGTACTTC.

This rearrangement joins TRBV7-9 to TRBJ2-5; tentative D call: TRBD2 (5 bases). V was pared by 6 bases and J by 5 bases, with 10 bases between. The CDR3 totals 12 residues. Germline CDR1 is SEHNR and CDR2 is FQNEAQ (reference sequence). The CDR3 loop reads CASRGAPETQYF. The CDR3 coding sequence is TGTGCCAGCAGGGGAGCGCCCGAGACCCAGTACTTC.

Worth noting for this clone: One end of the junction is discordant with germline, which a read error may explain. This chain links TRBV5-1 with TRBJ2-5, with D hard to call. The CDR3 length is 15 residues. In germline, CDR1 is SGHRS, CDR2 YFSETQ. The CDR3 reads CANSTRRALEETQYF. DNA for the CDR3: TGCGCCAACAGCACCCGGAGAGCATTGGAAGAGACCCAGTACTTC.

This rearrangement joins TRBV19 to TRBJ2-7; D ambiguous. The CDR3 is 13 amino acids. Trimming shortened V by 3 bases and J by 3 bases, and 9 bases separated the two germline ends. Germline CDR1 LNHDA, CDR2 SQIVND (reference sequence). The chain's CDR3 is CASSMGMNYEQYF. The CDR3 region has the DNA TGTGCCAGTAGTATGGGCATGAACTACGAGCAGTACTTC. Variable domain in full (rest from reference TRBV19 and TRBJ2-7): DGGITQSPKYLFRKEGQNVTLSCEQNLNHDAMYWYRQDPGQGLRLIYYSQIVNDFQKGDIAEGYSVSREKKESFPLTVTSAQKNPTAFYLCASSMGMNYEQYFGPGTRLTVT.

This clone was observed a few times. The V call is TRBV28, the J call TRBJ2-1; TRBD2 agrees at 12 bases. The CDR3 extends over 17 amino acids. V lost 3 bases, J lost 8 bases, and 11 bases stayed unmatched. The germline gives CDR1 MDHEN, CDR2 SYDVKM. CDR3 bases: TGTGCCAGCAGTTTTACCCCGACTAGCGGGGGCGAGGATGAGCAGTTCTTC. It is translated as CASSFTPTSGGEDEQFF.